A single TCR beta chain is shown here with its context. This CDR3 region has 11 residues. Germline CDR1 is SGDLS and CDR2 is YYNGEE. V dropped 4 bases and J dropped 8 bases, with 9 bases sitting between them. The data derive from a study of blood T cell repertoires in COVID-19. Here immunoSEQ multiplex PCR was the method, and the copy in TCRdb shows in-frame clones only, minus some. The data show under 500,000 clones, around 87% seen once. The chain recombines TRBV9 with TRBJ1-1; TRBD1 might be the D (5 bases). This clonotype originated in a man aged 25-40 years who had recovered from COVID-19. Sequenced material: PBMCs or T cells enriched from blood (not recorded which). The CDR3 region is CASSPGGEAFF. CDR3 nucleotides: TGTGCCAGCAGCCCTGGGGGGGAAGCTTTCTTT.